This entry lists 2 T cell receptor beta chains sequenced from one sample in a study of regulatory T cells after allogeneic stem cell transplantation. The TCR beta CDR3 region was amplified from SMARTer RACE cDNA made from RNA. TCRdb re-analysed the 5' RACE reads in MiXCR, keeping a single row per CDR3 protein. The sample lists roughly 4,700 distinct CDR3 sequences; 96% were seen once. The sample consisted of sorted CD4+ T cells from blood (whether regulatory or conventional is not recorded), taken 30 days after allogeneic stem cell transplant. All receptors derive from a human patient who had an allogeneic stem cell transplant, so the T cells may come from the graft donor.

The genes are TRBV20-1 and TRBJ2-1; TRBD2 might be the D (5 bases). Trimming left V 1 base short and J 4 bases short, with 11 bases between. The CDR3 has 14 amino acids. Germline CDR1 DFQATT, CDR2 SNEGSKA (reference sequence). The CDR3 DNA is TGCAGTGCTAGAGGAGGGAGCAATTACAATGAGCAGTTCTTC. Encoded protein: CSARGGSNYNEQFF.

On this clonotype: The junction departs from germline at one end; a sequencing error may be responsible. This rearrangement joins TRBV20-1 to TRBJ2-5; D is perhaps TRBD1 or TRBD2 (5 bases each). This CDR3 is 15 amino acids long. Germline CDR1 DFQATT, CDR2 SNEGSKA (reference sequence). This CDR3 reads CSATPRGSGHETQDF. The CDR3 coding sequence is TGCAGTGCCACCCCTAGGGGCAGCGGCCATGAGACCCAGGACTTC.